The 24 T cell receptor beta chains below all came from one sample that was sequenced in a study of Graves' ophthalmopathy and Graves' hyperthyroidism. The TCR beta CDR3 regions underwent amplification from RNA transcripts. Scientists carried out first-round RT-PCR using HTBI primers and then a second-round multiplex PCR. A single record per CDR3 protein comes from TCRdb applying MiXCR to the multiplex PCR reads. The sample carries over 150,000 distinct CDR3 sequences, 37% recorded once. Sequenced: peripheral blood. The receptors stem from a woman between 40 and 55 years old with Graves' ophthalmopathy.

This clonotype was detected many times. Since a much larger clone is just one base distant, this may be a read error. This CDR3 is CASSLSGGLGSYEQHF. In DNA form, the CDR3 reads TGTGCCAGCAGTTTATCCGGGGGACTGGGCTCCTACGAGCAGCACTTC. This sequence joins TRBV12-3 or TRBV12-4 and TRBJ2-7, with TRBD2 as a possible D gene (6 bases). This CDR3 region has 16 residues.

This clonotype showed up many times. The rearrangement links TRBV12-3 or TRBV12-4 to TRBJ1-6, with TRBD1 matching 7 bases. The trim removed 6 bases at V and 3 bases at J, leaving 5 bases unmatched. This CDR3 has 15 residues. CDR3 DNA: TGTGCCAGCAGGAGGACAGGCAACTATAATTCACCCCTCCACTTT. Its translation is CASRRTGNYNSPLHF.

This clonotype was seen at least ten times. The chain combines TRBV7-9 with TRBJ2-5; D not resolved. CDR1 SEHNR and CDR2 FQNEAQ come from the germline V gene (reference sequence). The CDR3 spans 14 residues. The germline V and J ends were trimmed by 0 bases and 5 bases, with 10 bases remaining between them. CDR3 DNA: TGTGCCAGCAGCTTAGCGGGTCTCGGGGAGACCCAGTACTTC. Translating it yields CASSLAGLGETQYF.

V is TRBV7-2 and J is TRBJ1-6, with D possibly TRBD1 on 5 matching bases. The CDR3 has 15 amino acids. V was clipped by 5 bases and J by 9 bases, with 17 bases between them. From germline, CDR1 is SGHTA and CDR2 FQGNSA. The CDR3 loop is CASSVWDGVTSPLHF. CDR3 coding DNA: TGTGCCAGCAGCGTCTGGGACGGTGTTACTTCACCCCTCCACTTT.

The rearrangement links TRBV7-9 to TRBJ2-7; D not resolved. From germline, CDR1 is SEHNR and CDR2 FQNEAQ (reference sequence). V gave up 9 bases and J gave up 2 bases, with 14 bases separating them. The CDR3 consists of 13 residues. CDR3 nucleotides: TGTGCCAGTAGAAATGGGCTCACCTACGAGCAGTACTTC. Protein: CASRNGLTYEQYF.

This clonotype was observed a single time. CDR3 amino acids: CASSYSGGHTEAFF. CDR3 in DNA: TGTGCCAGCAGTTACTCTGGCGGGCACACTGAAGCTTTCTTT. The chain links TRBV6-5 to TRBJ1-1; no clear D. The CDR3 consists of 14 residues. V lost 0 bases and J 3 bases, leaving 8 bases between the germline ends. In germline, CDR1 is MNHEY, CDR2 SVGAGI.

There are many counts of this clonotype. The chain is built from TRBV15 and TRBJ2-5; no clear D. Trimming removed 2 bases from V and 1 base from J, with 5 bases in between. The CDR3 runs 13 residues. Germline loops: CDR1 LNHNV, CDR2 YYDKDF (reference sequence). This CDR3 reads CATSRQAQETQYF. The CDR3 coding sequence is TGTGCCACCAGCAGACAGGCCCAAGAGACCCAGTACTTC.

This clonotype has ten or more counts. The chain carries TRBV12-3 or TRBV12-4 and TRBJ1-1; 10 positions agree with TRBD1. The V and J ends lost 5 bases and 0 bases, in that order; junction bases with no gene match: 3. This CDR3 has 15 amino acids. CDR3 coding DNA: TGTGCCAGCAGTCCGGGACAGGGGATGAACACTGAAGCTTTCTTT. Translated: CASSPGQGMNTEAFF.

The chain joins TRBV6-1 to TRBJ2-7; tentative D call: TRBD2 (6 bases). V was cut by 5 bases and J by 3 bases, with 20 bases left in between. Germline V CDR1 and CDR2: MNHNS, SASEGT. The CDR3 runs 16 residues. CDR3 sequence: CASSLGTTGTYYEQYF. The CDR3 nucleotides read TGTGCCAGCAGTCTAGGGACGACGGGGACTTACTACGAGCAGTACTTC.

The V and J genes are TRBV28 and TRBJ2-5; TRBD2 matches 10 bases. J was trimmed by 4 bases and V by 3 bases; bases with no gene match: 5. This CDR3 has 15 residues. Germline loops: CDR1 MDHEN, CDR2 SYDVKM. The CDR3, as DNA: TGTGCCAGCAGTTTTACAGCGGGGGGGGGAGAGACCCAGTACTTC. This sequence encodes CASSFTAGGGETQYF.

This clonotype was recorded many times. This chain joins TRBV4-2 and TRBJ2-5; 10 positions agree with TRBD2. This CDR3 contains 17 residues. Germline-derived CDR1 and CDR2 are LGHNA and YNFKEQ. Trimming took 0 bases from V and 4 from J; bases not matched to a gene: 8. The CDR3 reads CASSQDLRVAGGETQYF. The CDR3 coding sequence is TGTGCCAGCAGCCAAGATCTACGGGTAGCGGGAGGAGAGACCCAGTACTTC.

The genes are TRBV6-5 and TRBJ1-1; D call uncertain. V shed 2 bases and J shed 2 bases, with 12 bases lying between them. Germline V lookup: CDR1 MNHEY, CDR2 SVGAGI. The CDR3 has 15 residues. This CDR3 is CASSYHHGGNTEAFF. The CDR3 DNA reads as TGTGCCAGCAGTTACCACCATGGCGGTAACACTGAAGCTTTCTTT.

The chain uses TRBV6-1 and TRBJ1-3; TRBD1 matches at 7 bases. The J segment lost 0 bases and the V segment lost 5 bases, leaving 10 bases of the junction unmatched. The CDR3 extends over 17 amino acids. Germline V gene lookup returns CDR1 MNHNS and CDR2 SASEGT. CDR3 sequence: CASSRRTGSHSGNTIYF. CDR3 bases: TGTGCCAGCAGTAGGCGGACAGGCTCACACTCTGGAAACACCATATATTTT.

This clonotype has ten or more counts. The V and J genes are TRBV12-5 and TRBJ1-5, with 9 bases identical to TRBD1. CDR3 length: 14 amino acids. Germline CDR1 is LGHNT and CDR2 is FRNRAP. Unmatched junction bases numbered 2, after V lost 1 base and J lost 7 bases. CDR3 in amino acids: CASGLGQGGQPQHF. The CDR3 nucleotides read TGTGCTAGTGGTTTGGGACAGGGGGGACAGCCCCAGCATTTT.

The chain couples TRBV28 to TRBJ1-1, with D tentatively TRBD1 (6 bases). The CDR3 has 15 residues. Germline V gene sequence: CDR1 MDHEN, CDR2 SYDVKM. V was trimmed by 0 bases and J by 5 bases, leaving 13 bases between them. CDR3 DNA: TGTGCCAGCAGTTTATGGGTGGGGGCGCGTACTGAAGCTTTCTTT. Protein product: CASSLWVGARTEAFF.

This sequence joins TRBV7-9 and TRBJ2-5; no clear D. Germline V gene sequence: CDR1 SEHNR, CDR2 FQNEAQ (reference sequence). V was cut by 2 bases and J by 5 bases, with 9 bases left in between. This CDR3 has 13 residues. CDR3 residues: CASSLRSLETQYF. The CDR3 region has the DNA TGTGCCAGCAGCTTAAGGAGTCTGGAGACCCAGTACTTC.

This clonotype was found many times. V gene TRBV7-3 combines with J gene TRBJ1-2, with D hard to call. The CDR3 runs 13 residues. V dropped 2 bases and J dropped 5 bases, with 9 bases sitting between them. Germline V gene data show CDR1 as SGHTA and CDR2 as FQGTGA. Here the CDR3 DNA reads TGTGCCAGCAGCTTAGATCGAGGGTATGGCTACACCTTC. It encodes CASSLDRGYGYTF.

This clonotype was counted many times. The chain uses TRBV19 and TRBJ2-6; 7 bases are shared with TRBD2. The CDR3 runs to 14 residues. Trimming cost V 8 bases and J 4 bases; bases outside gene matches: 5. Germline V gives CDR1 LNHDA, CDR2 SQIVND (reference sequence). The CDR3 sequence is CASGGGMGANVLTF. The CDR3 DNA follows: TGTGCCAGTGGCGGGGGTATGGGGGCCAACGTCCTGACTTTC.

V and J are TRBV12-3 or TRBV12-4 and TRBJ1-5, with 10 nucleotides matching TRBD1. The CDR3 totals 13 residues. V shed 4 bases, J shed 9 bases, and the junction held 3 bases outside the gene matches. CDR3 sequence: CASSSGQGTPQHF. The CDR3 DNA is TGTGCCAGCAGTTCGGGACAGGGGACGCCCCAGCATTTT.

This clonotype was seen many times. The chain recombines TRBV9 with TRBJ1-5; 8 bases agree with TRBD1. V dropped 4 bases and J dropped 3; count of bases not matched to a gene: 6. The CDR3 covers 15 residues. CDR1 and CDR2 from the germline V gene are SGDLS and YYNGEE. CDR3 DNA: TGTGCCAGCAGCCGGGGACAGGAGGTCAATCAGCCCCAGCATTTT. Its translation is CASSRGQEVNQPQHF.

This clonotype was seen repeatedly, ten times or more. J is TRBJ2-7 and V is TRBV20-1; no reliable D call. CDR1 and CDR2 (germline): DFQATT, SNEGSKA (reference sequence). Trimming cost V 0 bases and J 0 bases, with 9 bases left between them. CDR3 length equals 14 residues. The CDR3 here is CSARDRRSSYEQYF. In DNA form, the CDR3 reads TGCAGTGCTAGAGATCGCAGGAGCTCCTACGAGCAGTACTTC.

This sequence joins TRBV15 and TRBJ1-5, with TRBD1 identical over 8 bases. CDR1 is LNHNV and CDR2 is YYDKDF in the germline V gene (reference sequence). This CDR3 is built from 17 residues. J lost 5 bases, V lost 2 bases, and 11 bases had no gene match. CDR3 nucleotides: TGTGCCACCAGCAGAACCCGGGACAGGCCAACCGATCAGCCCCAGCATTTT. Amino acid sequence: CATSRTRDRPTDQPQHF.

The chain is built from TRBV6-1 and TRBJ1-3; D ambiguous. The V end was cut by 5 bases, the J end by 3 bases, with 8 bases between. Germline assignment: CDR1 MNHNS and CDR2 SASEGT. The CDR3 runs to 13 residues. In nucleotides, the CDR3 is TGTGCCAGCAGTCCGTCGGGTGGAAACACCATATATTTT. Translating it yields CASSPSGGNTIYF.

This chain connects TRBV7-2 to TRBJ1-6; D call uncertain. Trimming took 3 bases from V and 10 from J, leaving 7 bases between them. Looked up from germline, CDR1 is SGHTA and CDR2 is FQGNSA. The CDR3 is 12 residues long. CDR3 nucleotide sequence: TGTGCCAGCAGCTTCCCCAGGTCACCCCTCCACTTT. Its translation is CASSFPRSPLHF.